Detailed here is one T cell receptor (beta chain). These data originate in a study of blood T cell repertoires in COVID-19. Study overall: COVID-19 samples collected from the United States, Italy and Spain covered acute and convalescent phases. In each case, the material was cDNA or gDNA derived from T cells, B-cell-depleted T cells, or PBMCs.

Original analysis: Quantification of nucleated cells was approximated via reference gene primer amplification. The assay was immunoSEQ multiplex PCR, and TCRdb's table has in-frame clones only and misses some. That table furnishes V, J and clone size, whereas the DNA furnished D and trimming. The table shows 350,000 or so clones, with 90% occurring only once. Source material: peripheral blood. This receptor was obtained from a young man with active or convalescent COVID-19.

DNA for the CDR3: TGTGCCAGCAGTTTATACCCGGGACTAGCGGGGCGCTACGAGCAGTACTTC. Its translation is CASSLYPGLAGRYEQYF. This chain uses TRBV28 with TRBJ2-7; 13 nucleotides line up with TRBD2. The germline CDR1 and CDR2 sequences are MDHEN and SYDVKM. V trimming: 1 base; J trimming: 3 bases; junction bases outside the gene matches: 6. The CDR3 length is 17 residues.